A selection of T cell receptor beta chains follows, all from one sample in a study of siplizumab effects on memory and regulatory T cells. Produced via immunoSEQ multiplex PCR; TCRdb's table is partial and in-frame only. The sample lists around 100,000 clones, 80% to 95% seen once, with about 0.15% in the top ten. What was sequenced was CD4+ T cells sorted from blood. The receptor set was obtained from a human donor in good health. Each CDR3 is given with its conserved first and last residue. The D gene is left open where the match is weak. Some rows mark clone size as missing; the rest say once, few, many or name a class of expanded clone.

cdr3_aa: CASTGNSYEQYF
cdr3_nt: TGTGCCAGCACAGGGAACTCCTACGAGCAGTACTTC
v_call: TRBV28
clone_size: NA
j_call: TRBJ2-7
d_call: NA

cdr3_aa: CASSPPAGARGYTF
cdr3_nt: TGTGCCAGCTCACCACCGGCGGGGGCGCGGGGCTACACCTTC
v_call: TRBV18
clone_size: NA
j_call: TRBJ1-2
d_call: NA

cdr3_aa: CASSTSPGESTDTQYF
cdr3_nt: TGTGCCAGCAGCACCTCGCCAGGCGAGAGTACAGATACGCAGTATTTT
v_call: TRBV5-6
clone_size: NA
j_call: TRBJ2-3
d_call: NA

cdr3_aa: CASSDDRAGEQYF
cdr3_nt: TGTGCCAGCAGTGACGACAGGGCTGGAGAGCAGTACTTC
v_call: TRBV6-1
clone_size: NA
j_call: TRBJ2-7
d_call: TRBD1

cdr3_aa: CRQGWEDPYEQYF
cdr3_nt: TGCAGACAAGGGTGGGAAGACCCCTACGAGCAGTACTTC
v_call: TRBV29-1
clone_size: NA
j_call: TRBJ2-7
d_call: NA

cdr3_aa: CASSQIENDGYTF
cdr3_nt: TGTGCCAGCAGCCAAATCGAAAATGATGGCTACACCTTC
v_call: TRBV14
clone_size: NA
j_call: TRBJ1-2
d_call: NA

cdr3_aa: CASSLGTGGYEQYF
cdr3_nt: TGTGCCAGCAGTCTCGGGACAGGGGGCTACGAGCAGTACTTC
v_call: TRBV6-6
clone_size: NA
j_call: TRBJ2-7
d_call: TRBD1

cdr3_aa: CASSPRSGISYNEQFF
cdr3_nt: TGTGCCAGCAGCCCGCGTAGCGGGATTTCCTACAATGAGCAGTTCTTC
v_call: TRBV5-4
clone_size: NA
j_call: TRBJ2-1
d_call: TRBD2

cdr3_aa: CASSPRDSLNSPLHF
cdr3_nt: TGTGCCAGCTCACCACGGGACAGCCTTAATTCACCCCTCCACTTT
v_call: TRBV18
clone_size: NA
j_call: TRBJ1-6
d_call: TRBD1

cdr3_aa: CASGGDGNTIYF
cdr3_nt: TGTGCTAGTGGAGGGGATGGAAACACCATATATTTT
v_call: TRBV12-5
clone_size: NA
j_call: TRBJ1-3
d_call: NA

cdr3_aa: CASKQGFTNEKLFF
cdr3_nt: TGTGCCAGTAAACAGGGATTCACTAATGAAAAACTGTTTTTT
v_call: TRBV19
clone_size: NA
j_call: TRBJ1-4
d_call: NA

cdr3_aa: CASSAGGRTDTQYF
cdr3_nt: TGTGCCAGCAGTGCCGGCGGACGCACAGATACGCAGTATTTT
v_call: TRBV6-1
clone_size: NA
j_call: TRBJ2-3
d_call: NA

cdr3_aa: CASSLARIQETQYF
cdr3_nt: TGTGCCAGCAGCTTGGCTCGGATCCAAGAGACCCAGTACTTC
v_call: TRBV5-8
clone_size: NA
j_call: TRBJ2-5
d_call: NA

cdr3_aa: CASSRGQYQETQYF
cdr3_nt: TGTGCCAGCAGCCGCGGACAGTACCAAGAGACCCAGTACTTC
v_call: TRBV7-9
clone_size: NA
j_call: TRBJ2-5
d_call: NA

cdr3_aa: CASSQAGTGVHSGNTIYF
cdr3_nt: TGCGCCAGCAGCCAAGCCGGGACAGGAGTCCACTCTGGAAACACCATATATTTT
v_call: TRBV4-1
clone_size: NA
j_call: TRBJ1-3
d_call: TRBD1

cdr3_aa: CASSPPTGLYGYTF
cdr3_nt: TGTGCCAGCAGCCCCCCGACAGGGCTATATGGCTACACCTTC
v_call: TRBV11-2
clone_size: NA
j_call: TRBJ1-2
d_call: TRBD1

cdr3_aa: CASSMAGGSYNEQFF
cdr3_nt: TGTGCCAGTAGTATGGCAGGGGGCAGTTACAATGAGCAGTTCTTC
v_call: TRBV19
clone_size: NA
j_call: TRBJ2-1
d_call: TRBD1

cdr3_aa: CASQVSANYGYTF
cdr3_nt: TGTGCCAGTCAGGTTTCCGCTAACTATGGCTACACCTTC
v_call: TRBV6-1
clone_size: NA
j_call: TRBJ1-2
d_call: NA

cdr3_aa: CASSPGQNTDTQYF
cdr3_nt: TGTGCCAGCAGCCCCGGACAGAACACAGATACGCAGTATTTT
v_call: TRBV7-3
clone_size: NA
j_call: TRBJ2-3
d_call: NA

cdr3_aa: CASSISDTQYF
cdr3_nt: TGTGCCAGTAGTATATCAGATACGCAGTATTTT
v_call: TRBV19
clone_size: NA
j_call: TRBJ2-3
d_call: NA

cdr3_aa: CASSSSISKAEQYF
cdr3_nt: TGTGCCAGCAGCAGCTCTATTTCGAAGGCCGAGCAGTACTTC
v_call: TRBV11-2
clone_size: NA
j_call: TRBJ2-7
d_call: NA

cdr3_aa: CASRTQGGTYEQYF
cdr3_nt: TGCGCCAGCAGGACACAGGGAGGCACCTACGAGCAGTACTTC
v_call: TRBV5-1
clone_size: NA
j_call: TRBJ2-7
d_call: NA

cdr3_aa: CASGLAGGTNEKLFF
cdr3_nt: TGTGCTAGTGGTTTGGCTGGAGGGACTAATGAAAAACTGTTTTTT
v_call: TRBV12-5
clone_size: NA
j_call: TRBJ1-4
d_call: NA

cdr3_aa: CASSSERGGKETQYF
cdr3_nt: TGTGCCAGCAGCTCCGAGCGGGGGGGCAAGGAGACCCAGTACTTC
v_call: TRBV5-8
clone_size: NA
j_call: TRBJ2-5
d_call: TRBD2

cdr3_aa: CASSQTTSSSYEQYF
cdr3_nt: TGTGCCAGCAGCCAGACCACTTCTAGCTCCTACGAGCAGTACTTC
v_call: TRBV4-2
clone_size: NA
j_call: TRBJ2-7
d_call: NA

cdr3_aa: CASGWISWGSTDTQYF
cdr3_nt: TGTGCTAGTGGTTGGATCTCGTGGGGGAGCACAGATACGCAGTATTTT
v_call: TRBV12-5
clone_size: NA
j_call: TRBJ2-3
d_call: NA

cdr3_aa: CASSSCQPQHF
cdr3_nt: TGTGCCAGCAGCTCCTGTCAGCCCCAGCATTTT
v_call: TRBV7-3
clone_size: NA
j_call: TRBJ1-5
d_call: NA

cdr3_aa: CASSPGPLEPGYTF
cdr3_nt: TGTGCCAGCAGCCCCGGACCCCTCGAGCCCGGCTACACCTTC
v_call: TRBV5-6
clone_size: NA
j_call: TRBJ1-2
d_call: NA

cdr3_aa: CASSSPDLASGNTIYF
cdr3_nt: TGTGCCAGCAGCTCCCCTGACTTAGCCTCTGGAAACACCATATATTTT
v_call: TRBV7-9
clone_size: NA
j_call: TRBJ1-3
d_call: NA

cdr3_aa: CASSLGRNYGYTF
cdr3_nt: TGTGCCAGTTCCCTTGGCAGGAACTATGGCTACACCTTC
v_call: TRBV19
clone_size: NA
j_call: TRBJ1-2
d_call: NA

cdr3_aa: CASSLSVGQISGNTIYF
cdr3_nt: TGTGCCAGCAGCTTATCGGTAGGACAGATCTCTGGAAACACCATATATTTT
v_call: TRBV7-2
clone_size: NA
j_call: TRBJ1-3
d_call: NA

cdr3_aa: CASREGPDTQYF
cdr3_nt: TGTGCCAGCAGGGAAGGCCCAGATACGCAGTATTTT
v_call: TRBV28
clone_size: NA
j_call: TRBJ2-3
d_call: NA

cdr3_aa: CASSSGTGHNQPQHF
cdr3_nt: TGTGCCAGCAGCAGTGGGACAGGGCACAATCAGCCCCAGCATTTT
v_call: TRBV5-8
clone_size: NA
j_call: TRBJ1-5
d_call: TRBD1

cdr3_aa: CASSVAGGDNEQFF
cdr3_nt: TGTGCCAGCAGTGTGGCTGGGGGGGACAATGAGCAGTTCTTC
v_call: TRBV6-1
clone_size: NA
j_call: TRBJ2-1
d_call: TRBD2

cdr3_aa: CSVDQRGSHGYTF
cdr3_nt: TGCAGCGTTGATCAACGGGGGTCCCATGGCTACACCTTC
v_call: TRBV29-1
clone_size: once
j_call: TRBJ1-2
d_call: NA

cdr3_aa: CASNVVGITDTQYF
cdr3_nt: TGTGCCAGTAACGTAGTAGGCATCACAGATACGCAGTATTTT
v_call: TRBV19
clone_size: once
j_call: TRBJ2-3
d_call: NA

cdr3_aa: CASSQDRSSQAIYGYTF
cdr3_nt: TGCGCCAGCAGCCAAGATCGTTCATCCCAGGCCATCTATGGCTACACCTTC
v_call: TRBV4-1
clone_size: NA
j_call: TRBJ1-2
d_call: NA

cdr3_aa: CASSEAPGNSNQPQHF
cdr3_nt: TGTGCCAGCAGTGAAGCGCCGGGGAATAGCAATCAGCCCCAGCATTTT
v_call: TRBV2
clone_size: NA
j_call: TRBJ1-5
d_call: NA

cdr3_aa: CASSQDQGSSYNSPLHF
cdr3_nt: TGTGCCAGCAGCCAAGACCAGGGAAGCTCCTATAATTCACCCCTCCACTTT
v_call: TRBV14
clone_size: NA
j_call: TRBJ1-6
d_call: NA

cdr3_aa: CASSPPGTGGRGYTF
cdr3_nt: TGTGCCAGCTCCCCTCCAGGGACAGGCGGCCGTGGCTACACCTTC
v_call: TRBV18
clone_size: NA
j_call: TRBJ1-2
d_call: TRBD1